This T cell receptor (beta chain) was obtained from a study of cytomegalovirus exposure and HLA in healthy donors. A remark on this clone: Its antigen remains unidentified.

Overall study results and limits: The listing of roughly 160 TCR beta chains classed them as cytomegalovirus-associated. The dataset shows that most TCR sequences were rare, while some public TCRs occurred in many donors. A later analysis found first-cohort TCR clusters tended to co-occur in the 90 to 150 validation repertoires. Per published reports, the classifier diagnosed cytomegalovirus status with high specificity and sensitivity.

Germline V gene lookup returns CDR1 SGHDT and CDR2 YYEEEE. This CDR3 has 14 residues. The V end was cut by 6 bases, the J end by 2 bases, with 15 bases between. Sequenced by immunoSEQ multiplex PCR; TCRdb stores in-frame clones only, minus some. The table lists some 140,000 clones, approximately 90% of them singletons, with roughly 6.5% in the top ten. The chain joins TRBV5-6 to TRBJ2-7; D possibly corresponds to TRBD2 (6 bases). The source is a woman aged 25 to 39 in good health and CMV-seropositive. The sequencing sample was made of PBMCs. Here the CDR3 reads CASNPRDEAYEQYF. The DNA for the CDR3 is TGTGCCAGCAACCCGCGGGACGAAGCCTACGAGCAGTACTTC.